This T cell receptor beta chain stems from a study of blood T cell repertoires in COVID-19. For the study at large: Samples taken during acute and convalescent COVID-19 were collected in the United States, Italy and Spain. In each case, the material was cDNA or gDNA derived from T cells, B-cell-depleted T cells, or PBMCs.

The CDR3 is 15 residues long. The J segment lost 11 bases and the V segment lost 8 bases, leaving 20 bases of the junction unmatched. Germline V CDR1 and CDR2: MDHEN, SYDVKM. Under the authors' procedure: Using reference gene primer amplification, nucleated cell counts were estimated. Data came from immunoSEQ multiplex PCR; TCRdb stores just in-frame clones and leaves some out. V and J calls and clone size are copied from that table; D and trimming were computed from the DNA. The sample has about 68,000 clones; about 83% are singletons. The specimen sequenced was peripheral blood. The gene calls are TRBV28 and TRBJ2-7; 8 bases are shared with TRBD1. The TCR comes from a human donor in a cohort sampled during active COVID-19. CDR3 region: CASLTTDRGEKRKYF. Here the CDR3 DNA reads TGTGCCAGCTTGACGACCGACAGGGGTGAAAAGAGGAAGTACTTC.